This T cell receptor beta chain was sequenced for a study of blood T cells in healthy people across ages. Primed by a sample-barcoded 5' primer and a J-beta primer mix, a second PCR proceeded for 7 to 11 cycles. With 12 random nucleotides, a template-switch adaptor tagged each individual cDNA molecule. TCRdb processed the 5' RACE reads anew with MiXCR; each CDR3 protein has one entry. The sample comprises around 1,000,000 distinct CDR3 sequences, about 23% of which are singletons, and approximately 0.71% rests with the top ten. There are 15 residues in the CDR3. Germline-derived CDR1 and CDR2 are SGDLS and YYNGEE. Trimming took 3 bases from V and 7 from J, leaving 17 bases between them. These same records also appear under a second study, on T cells of mothers and their children. That study adds: TCR recombination output is shaped by thymic selection similarly in related and unrelated pairs.

The chain joins TRBV9 to TRBJ2-1, with D perhaps TRBD2 (6 bases). The TCR comes from a girl aged 2-10 years in good health. Source material: blood. CDR3 in DNA: TGTGCCAGCAGCGACGAGAGCCTGGGGAGGAATGAGCAGTTCTTC. Residues: CASSDESLGRNEQFF.